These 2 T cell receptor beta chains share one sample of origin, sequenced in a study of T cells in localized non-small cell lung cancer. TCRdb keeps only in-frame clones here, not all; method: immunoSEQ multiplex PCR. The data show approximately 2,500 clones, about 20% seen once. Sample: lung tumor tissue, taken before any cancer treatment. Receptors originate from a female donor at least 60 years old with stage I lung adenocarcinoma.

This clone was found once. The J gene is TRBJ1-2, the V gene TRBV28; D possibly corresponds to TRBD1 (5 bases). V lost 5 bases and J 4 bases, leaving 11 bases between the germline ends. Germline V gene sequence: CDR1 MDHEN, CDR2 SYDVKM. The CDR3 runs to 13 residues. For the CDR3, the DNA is TGTGCCAGCAGTCCTCCCGGGGCCTATGGCTACACCTTC. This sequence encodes CASSPPGAYGYTF.

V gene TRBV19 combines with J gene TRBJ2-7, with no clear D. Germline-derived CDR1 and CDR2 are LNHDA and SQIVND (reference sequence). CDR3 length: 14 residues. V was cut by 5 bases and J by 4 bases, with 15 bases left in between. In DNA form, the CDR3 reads TGTGCCAGTAGTCCCCGGAGATTCGGATACGAGCAGTACTTC. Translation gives CASSPRRFGYEQYF.